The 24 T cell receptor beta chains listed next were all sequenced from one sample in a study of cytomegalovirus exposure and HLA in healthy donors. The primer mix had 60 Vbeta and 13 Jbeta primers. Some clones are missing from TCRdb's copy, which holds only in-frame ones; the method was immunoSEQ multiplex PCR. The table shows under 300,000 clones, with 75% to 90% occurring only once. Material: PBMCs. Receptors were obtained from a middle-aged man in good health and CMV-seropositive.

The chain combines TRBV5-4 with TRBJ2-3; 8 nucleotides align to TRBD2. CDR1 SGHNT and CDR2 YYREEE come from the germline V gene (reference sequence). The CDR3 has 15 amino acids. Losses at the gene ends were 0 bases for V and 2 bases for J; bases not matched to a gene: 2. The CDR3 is CASSLGLATTDTQYF. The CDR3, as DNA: TGTGCCAGCAGCTTGGGACTAGCGACCACAGATACGCAGTATTTT. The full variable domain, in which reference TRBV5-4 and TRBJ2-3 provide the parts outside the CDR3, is ETGVTQSPTHLIKTRGQQVTLRCSSQSGHNTVSWYQQALGQGPQFIFQYYREEENGRGNFPPRFSGLQFPNYSSELNVNALELDDSALYLCASSLGLATTDTQYFGPGTRLTVL.

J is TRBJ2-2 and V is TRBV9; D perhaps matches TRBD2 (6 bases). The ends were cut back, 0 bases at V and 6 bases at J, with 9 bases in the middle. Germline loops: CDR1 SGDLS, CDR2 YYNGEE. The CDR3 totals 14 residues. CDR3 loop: CASSVVGGSGELFF. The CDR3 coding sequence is TGTGCCAGCAGCGTAGTGGGGGGATCCGGGGAGCTGTTTTTT.

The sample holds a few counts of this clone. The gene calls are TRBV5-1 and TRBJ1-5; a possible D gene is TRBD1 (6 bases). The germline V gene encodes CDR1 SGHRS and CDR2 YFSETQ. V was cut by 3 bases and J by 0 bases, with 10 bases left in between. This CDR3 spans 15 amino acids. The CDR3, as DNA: TGCGCCAGCAGCTGGACAGCTGGTAGCAATCAGCCCCAGCATTTT. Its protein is CASSWTAGSNQPQHF.

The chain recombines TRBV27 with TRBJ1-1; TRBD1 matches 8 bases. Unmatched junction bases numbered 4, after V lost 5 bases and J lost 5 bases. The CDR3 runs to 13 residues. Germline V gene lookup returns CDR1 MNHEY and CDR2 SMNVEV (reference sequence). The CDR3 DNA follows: TGTGCCAGCAGTGACAGGGGAGGGACTGAAGCTTTCTTT. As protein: CASSDRGGTEAFF.

CDR3 sequence reads: CASSSGNRGRSGYTF. CDR3 nucleotide sequence: TGTGCCAGCAGTTCAGGAAACAGGGGGCGGTCTGGCTACACCTTC. The chain has TRBV28 and TRBJ1-2; 9 nucleotides agree with TRBD1. This CDR3 is 15 amino acids long. The V segment lost 4 bases and the J segment 7 bases; nucleotides outside the gene matches: 10. Germline V lookup: CDR1 MDHEN, CDR2 SYDVKM.

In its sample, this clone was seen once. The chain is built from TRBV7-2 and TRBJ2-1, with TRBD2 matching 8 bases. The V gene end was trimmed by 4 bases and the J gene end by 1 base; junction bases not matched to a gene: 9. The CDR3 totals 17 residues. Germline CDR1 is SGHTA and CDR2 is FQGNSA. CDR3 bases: TGTGCCAGCAGCTCCCGATTAGCGGGATCTTCCTACAATGAGCAGTTCTTC. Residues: CASSSRLAGSSYNEQFF.

The CDR3 DNA reads TGCGCCAGCAGTCTCATCTCCAGGGGACCGAATACTGAAGCTTTCTTT. Its translation is CASSLISRGPNTEAFF. V is TRBV5-1 and J is TRBJ1-1; the D gene is possibly TRBD1 (6 bases). The CDR3 is 16 amino acids. Trimming shortened V by 5 bases and J by 5 bases, and 22 bases separated the two germline ends. The V gene's germline CDR1 is SGHRS and CDR2 YFSETQ.

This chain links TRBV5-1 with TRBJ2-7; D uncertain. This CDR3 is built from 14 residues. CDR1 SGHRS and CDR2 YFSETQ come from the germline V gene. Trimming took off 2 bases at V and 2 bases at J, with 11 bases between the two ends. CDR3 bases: TGCGCCAGCAGCTTAGGTGGAGTCACCTACGAGCAGTACTTC. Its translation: CASSLGGVTYEQYF.

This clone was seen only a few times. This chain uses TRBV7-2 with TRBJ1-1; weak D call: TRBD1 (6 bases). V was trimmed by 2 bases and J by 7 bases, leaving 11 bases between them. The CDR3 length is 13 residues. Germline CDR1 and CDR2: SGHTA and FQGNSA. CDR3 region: CASSLNTGYEAFF. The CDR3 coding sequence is TGTGCCAGCAGCTTAAACACAGGGTATGAAGCTTTCTTT.

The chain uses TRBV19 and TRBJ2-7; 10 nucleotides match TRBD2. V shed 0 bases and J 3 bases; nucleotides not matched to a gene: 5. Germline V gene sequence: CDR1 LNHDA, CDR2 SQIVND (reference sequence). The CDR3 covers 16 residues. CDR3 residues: CASSIDASGSFYEQYF. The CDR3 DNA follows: TGTGCCAGTAGTATAGACGCTAGCGGGAGCTTCTACGAGCAGTACTTC.

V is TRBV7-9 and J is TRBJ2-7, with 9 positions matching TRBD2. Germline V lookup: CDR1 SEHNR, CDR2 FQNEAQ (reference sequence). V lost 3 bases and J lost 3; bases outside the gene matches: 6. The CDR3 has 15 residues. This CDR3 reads CASSFGLASFYEQYF. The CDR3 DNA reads TGTGCCAGCAGCTTCGGACTAGCGTCGTTCTACGAGCAGTACTTC.

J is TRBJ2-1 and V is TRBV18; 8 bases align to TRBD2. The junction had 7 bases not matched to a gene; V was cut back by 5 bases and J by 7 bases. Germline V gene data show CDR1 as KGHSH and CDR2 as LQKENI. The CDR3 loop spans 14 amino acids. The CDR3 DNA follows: TGTGCCAGCTCAGGACCGGGACTAGGTAATGAGCAGTTCTTC. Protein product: CASSGPGLGNEQFF.

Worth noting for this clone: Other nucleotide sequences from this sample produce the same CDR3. CDR3 amino acids: CASRGDRNTEAFF. Here the CDR3 DNA reads TGTGCCAGCAGGGGCGACAGGAACACTGAAGCTTTCTTT. The chain combines TRBV2 with TRBJ1-1, with a possible D match to TRBD1 (5 bases). With 6 bases removed from V and 1 base from J, the gap between germline ends came to 9 bases. The CDR3 consists of 13 residues. CDR1 is SNHLY and CDR2 is FYNNEI in the germline V gene.

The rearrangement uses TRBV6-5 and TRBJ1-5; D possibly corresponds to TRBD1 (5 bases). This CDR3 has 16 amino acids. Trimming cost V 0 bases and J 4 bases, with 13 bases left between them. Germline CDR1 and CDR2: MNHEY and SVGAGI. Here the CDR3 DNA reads TGTGCCAGCAGTTACTCGTCCCCTGGGGCTAATCAGCCCCAGCATTTT. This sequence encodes CASSYSSPGANQPQHF.

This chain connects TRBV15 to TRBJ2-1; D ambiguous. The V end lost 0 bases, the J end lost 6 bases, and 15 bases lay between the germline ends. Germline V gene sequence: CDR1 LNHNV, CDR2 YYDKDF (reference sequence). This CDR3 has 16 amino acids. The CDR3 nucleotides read TGTGCCACCAGCAGAGATCACCCCGGAGAAAGCAATGAGCAGTTCTTC. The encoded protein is CATSRDHPGESNEQFF.

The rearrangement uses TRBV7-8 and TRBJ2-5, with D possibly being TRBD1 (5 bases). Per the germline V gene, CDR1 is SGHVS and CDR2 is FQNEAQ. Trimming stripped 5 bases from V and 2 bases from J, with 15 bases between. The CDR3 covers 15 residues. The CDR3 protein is CASSPMGRYQETQYF. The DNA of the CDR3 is TGTGCCAGCAGCCCTATGGGGCGGTATCAAGAGACCCAGTACTTC.

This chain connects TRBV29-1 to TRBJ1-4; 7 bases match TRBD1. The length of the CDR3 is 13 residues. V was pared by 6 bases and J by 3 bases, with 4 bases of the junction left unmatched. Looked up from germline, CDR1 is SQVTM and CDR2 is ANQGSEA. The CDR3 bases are TGCAGCGTAACCAGGGGGTCTAATGAAAAACTGTTTTTT. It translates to CSVTRGSNEKLFF. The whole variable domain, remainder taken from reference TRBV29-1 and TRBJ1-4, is SAVISQKPSRDICQRGTSLTIQCQVDSQVTMMFWYRQQPGQSLTLIATANQGSEATYESGFVIDKFPISRPNLTFSTLTVSNMSPEDSSIYLCSVTRGSNEKLFFGSGTQLSVL.

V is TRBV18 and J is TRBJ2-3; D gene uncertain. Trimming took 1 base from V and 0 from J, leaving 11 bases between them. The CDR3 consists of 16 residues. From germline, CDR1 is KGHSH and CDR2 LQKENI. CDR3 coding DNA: TGTGCCAGCTCACCACGTAGCCTCGTTAGCACAGATACGCAGTATTTT. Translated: CASSPRSLVSTDTQYF.

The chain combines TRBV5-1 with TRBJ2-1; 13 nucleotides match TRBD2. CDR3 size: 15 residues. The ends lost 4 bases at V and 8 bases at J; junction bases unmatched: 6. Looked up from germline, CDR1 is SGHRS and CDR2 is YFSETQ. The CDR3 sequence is CASSRGLAGLDEQFF. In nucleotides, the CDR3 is TGCGCCAGCAGCCGGGGACTAGCGGGGCTTGATGAGCAGTTCTTC. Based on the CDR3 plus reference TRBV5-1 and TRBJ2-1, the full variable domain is KAGVTQTPRYLIKTRGQQVTLSCSPISGHRSVSWYQQTPGQGLQFLFEYFSETQRNKGNFPGRFSGRQFSNSRSEMNVSTLELGDSALYLCASSRGLAGLDEQFFGPGTRLTVL.

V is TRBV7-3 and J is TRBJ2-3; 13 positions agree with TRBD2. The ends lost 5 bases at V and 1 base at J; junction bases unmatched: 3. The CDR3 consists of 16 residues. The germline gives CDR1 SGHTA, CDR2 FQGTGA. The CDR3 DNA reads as TGTGCCAGCAGCCCCGGACTAGCGGGGGGCACAGATACGCAGTATTTT. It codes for CASSPGLAGGTDTQYF.

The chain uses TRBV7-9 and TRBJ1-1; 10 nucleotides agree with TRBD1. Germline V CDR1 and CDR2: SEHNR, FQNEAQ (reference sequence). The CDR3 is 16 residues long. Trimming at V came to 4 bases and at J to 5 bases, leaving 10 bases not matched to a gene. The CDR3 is CASSSYRDRGGTEAFF. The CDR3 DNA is TGTGCCAGCAGCTCTTACCGGGACAGGGGTGGGACTGAAGCTTTCTTT. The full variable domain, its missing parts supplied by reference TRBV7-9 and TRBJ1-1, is DTGVSQNPRHKITKRGQNVTFRCDPISEHNRLYWYRQTLGQGPEFLTYFQNEAQLEKSRLLSDRFSAERPKGSFSTLEIQRTEQGDSAMYLCASSSYRDRGGTEAFFGQGTRLTVV.

The CDR3, as DNA: TGTGCCAGCAGCGTAGGAGGGAGGAGGTCCTACGAGCAGTACTTC. Protein product: CASSVGGRRSYEQYF. The chain couples TRBV9 to TRBJ2-7; D possibly corresponds to TRBD2 (6 bases). CDR3 length equals 15 residues. Between the trimmed V and J ends, which lost 0 bases and 1 base, there was a span of 11 bases. Germline-derived CDR1 and CDR2 are SGDLS and YYNGEE.

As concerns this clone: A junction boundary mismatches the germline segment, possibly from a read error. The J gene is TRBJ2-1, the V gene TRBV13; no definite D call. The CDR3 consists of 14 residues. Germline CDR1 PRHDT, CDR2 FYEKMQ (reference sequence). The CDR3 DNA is TGTGCCGGCAGAGCCTCCAACCCCTACAATGAGCAGTTCTTC. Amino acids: CAGRASNPYNEQFF.

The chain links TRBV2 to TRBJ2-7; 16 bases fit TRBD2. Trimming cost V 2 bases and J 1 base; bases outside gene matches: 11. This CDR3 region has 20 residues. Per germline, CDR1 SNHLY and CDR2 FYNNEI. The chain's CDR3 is CASSESSPGLAGGPSYEQYF. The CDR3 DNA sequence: TGTGCCAGCAGTGAATCATCCCCGGGACTAGCGGGAGGGCCTTCCTACGAGCAGTACTTC.